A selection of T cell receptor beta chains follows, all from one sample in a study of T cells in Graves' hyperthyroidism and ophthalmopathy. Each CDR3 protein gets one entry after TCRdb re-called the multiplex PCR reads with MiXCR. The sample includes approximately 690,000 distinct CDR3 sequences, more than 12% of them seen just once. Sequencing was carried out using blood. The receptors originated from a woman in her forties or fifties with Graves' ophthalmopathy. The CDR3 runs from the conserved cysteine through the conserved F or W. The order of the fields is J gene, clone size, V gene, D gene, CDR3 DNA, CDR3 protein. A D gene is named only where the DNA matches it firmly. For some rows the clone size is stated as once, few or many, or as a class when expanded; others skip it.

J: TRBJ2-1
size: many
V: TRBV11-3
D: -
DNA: TGTGCCAGCACCCGGCTCCTGGATTACAATGAGCAGTTCTTC
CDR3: CASTRLLDYNEQFF

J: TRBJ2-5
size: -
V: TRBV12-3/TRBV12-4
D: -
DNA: TGTGCCAGCATCCTCGGACGGGGAGCGGAGACCCAGTACTTC
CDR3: CASILGRGAETQYF

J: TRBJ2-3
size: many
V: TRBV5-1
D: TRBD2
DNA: TGCGCCAGCAGCTTCTGGACTAGCGGGAGAAGGGCAGATACGCAGTATTTT
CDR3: CASSFWTSGRRADTQYF

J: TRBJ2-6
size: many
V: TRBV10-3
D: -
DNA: TGTGCCATCAGCAAACTCCCACAGGGTGCCGGGGCCAACGTCCTGACTTTC
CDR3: CAISKLPQGAGANVLTF

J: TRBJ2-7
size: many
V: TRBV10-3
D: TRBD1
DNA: TGTGCCATCAGTGGACAGGGTTACGAGCAGTACTTC
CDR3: CAISGQGYEQYF

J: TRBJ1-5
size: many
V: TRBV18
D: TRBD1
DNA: TGTGCCAGCTCCCGCGGACAGGACCGTCAGCCCCAGCATTTT
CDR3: CASSRGQDRQPQHF

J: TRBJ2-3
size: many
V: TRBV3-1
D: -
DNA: TGTGCCAGCAGCCAGGGCCCTGGGGATACGCAGTATTTT
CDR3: CASSQGPGDTQYF

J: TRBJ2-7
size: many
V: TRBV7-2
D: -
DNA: TGTGCCAGCAGCTTCGGGGCACCGGGCTACGAGCAGTACTTC
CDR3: CASSFGAPGYEQYF

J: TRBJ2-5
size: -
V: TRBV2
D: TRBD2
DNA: TGTGCCAGCAGTGAAGCGCGTAGCGGGAGGGAGACCCAGTACTTC
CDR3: CASSEARSGRETQYF

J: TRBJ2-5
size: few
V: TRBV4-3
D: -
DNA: TGCGCCAGCAGCCAAGAGGCCTTTCGGGAGACCCAGTACTTC
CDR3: CASSQEAFRETQYF

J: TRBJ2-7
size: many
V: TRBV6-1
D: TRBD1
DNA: TGTGCCAGCAGAGCCCCGGACAGGGGATACGAGCAGTACTTC
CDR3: CASRAPDRGYEQYF

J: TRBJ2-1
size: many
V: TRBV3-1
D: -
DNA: TGTGCCAGCAGCCAATCTAACTACAATGAGCAGTTCTTC
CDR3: CASSQSNYNEQFF

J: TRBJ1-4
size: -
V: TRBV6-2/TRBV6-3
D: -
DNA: TGTGCCAGCAGTTACGTTCGGGGGCTACGGAAACTGTTTTTT
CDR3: CASSYVRGLRKLFF

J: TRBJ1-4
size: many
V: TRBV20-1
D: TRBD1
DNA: TGCAGTGCTACCTGGACAGGGCCGAATGAAAAACTGTTTTTT
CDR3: CSATWTGPNEKLFF

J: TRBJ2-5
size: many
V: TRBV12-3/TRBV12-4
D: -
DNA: TGTGCCAGCCGGCCTGGGGGGCGGGAGACCCAGTACTTC
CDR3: CASRPGGRETQYF

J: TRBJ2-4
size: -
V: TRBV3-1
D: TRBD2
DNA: TGTGCCAGCAGCCAAGAGGTGACTAGCGGGGAAAAAGCCAAAAACATTCAGTACTTC
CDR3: CASSQEVTSGEKAKNIQYF

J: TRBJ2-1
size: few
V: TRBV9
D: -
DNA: TGTGCCAGCAGCCCCCAGATCAATGAGCAGTTCTTC
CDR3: CASSPQINEQFF

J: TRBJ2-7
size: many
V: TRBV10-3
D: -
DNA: TGTGCCATCCAGGACGACCGAAACTACGAGCAGTACTTC
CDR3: CAIQDDRNYEQYF

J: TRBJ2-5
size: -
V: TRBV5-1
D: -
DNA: TGTGCCAGCAGCTTGGCTCAGTGGGAAGAGACCCAGTACTTC
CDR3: CASSLAQWEETQYF

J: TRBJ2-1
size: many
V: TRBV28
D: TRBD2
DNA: TGTGCCAGCAGTTTATTGGGGGCGGGAGGATCTCCCTACTCCTACAATGAGCAGTTCTTC
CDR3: CASSLLGAGGSPYSYNEQFF

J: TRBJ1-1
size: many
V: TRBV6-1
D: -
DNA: TGTGCCAGCAGACCGACAGACCGCGGGGGAGCTTTCTTT
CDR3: CASRPTDRGGAFF

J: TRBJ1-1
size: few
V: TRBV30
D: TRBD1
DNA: TGTGCCTGGAACAGGGGTTTAACTGAAGCTTTCTTT
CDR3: CAWNRGLTEAFF

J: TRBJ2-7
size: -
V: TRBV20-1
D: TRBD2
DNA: TGCAGTGCTAGATCCGGGACTAGCGGTCTGTACGAGCAGTACTTC
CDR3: CSARSGTSGLYEQYF